The clone carrying this T cell receptor beta chain has a handful of counts. These data come from a study of blood T cell repertoires in COVID-19. Assay: immunoSEQ multiplex PCR; the TCRdb copy retains only in-frame clones and omits some. The table shows over 85,000 clones, with over 80% occurring only once. Trimming cost V 5 bases and J 3 bases; bases outside gene matches: 4. Germline CDR1 reads SNHLY; CDR2 reads FYNNEI. The CDR3 covers 14 residues. Material: peripheral blood. V usage is TRBV2 and J usage is TRBJ1-2, with 9 bases that match TRBD1. This TCR was recovered from a man aged 50-59 years with acute or convalescent COVID-19. CDR3 bases: TGTGCCAGCAGTACAGGGGGCGCGGACTATGGCTACACCTTC. Encoded protein: CASSTGGADYGYTF.